This paragraph reports one TCR beta chain. Its cognate antigen is unknown. This sample was included in a study of T cell responses to AZD1222 COVID-19 vaccine. TCRdb's copy holds only in-frame clones and misses some; the assay was immunoSEQ multiplex PCR. The data hold over 110,000 clones, with approximately 94% observed a single time. Study-level findings and limits: Among the donors, most were white British and more were female, and clonal diversity was possibly underestimated.

Germline CDR1 LNHDA, CDR2 SQIVND (reference sequence). The V and J ends lost 5 bases and 5 bases, in that order; junction bases with no gene match: 6. There are 14 residues in the CDR3. This sequence originates from an adult in good health. Sequencing used peripheral blood, obtained on day 0 of AZD1222 vaccination. This chain uses TRBV19 with TRBJ1-5, with 7 nucleotides matching TRBD1. In DNA form, the CDR3 reads TGTGCCAGTAGTGCTACAGGGGCCTATCAGCCCCAGCATTTT. Translating gives CASSATGAYQPQHF.